This is a list of T cell receptor beta chains from one sample in a study of shared clonotypes between healthy human individuals. Using immunoSEQ multiplex PCR, the repertoire was profiled, and TCRdb retains in-frame clones only, with some absent. The sample shows roughly 300,000 clones, around 70% of them seen only once. The material sequenced was memory CD4+ T cells sorted from blood. The source of these receptors is a man younger than 45 in good health. CDR3s include the opening cysteine and the closing phenylalanine or tryptophan. The order of the fields is V gene, clone size, D gene, J gene, CDR3 DNA, CDR3 protein. D genes are given only for firm matches. Part of the rows lack a size; the others show once, few, many or a class for expanded clones.

>TRBV6-1|.|.|TRBJ1-4
TGTGCCAGCAGAGGCTTTAGGCGAGATGAAAAACTGTTTTTT
CASRGFRRDEKLFF
>TRBV28|.|.|TRBJ1-1
TGTGCCAGCACCTCGGGGGGAGGGTACACTGAAGCTTTCTTT
CASTSGGGYTEAFF
>TRBV21-1|.|.|TRBJ2-7
TGTGCCAGCAGCAAAGCGGGAGCGGGAATTAACTACGAGCAGTACTTC
CASSKAGAGINYEQYF
>TRBV28|.|TRBD2|TRBJ2-7
TGTGCCAGTCAGCGGGAGAGGAGCGAGCAGTACTTC
CASQRERSEQYF
>TRBV6-1|.|.|TRBJ1-2
TGTGCCAGCAACCCGGGACCCGGAAGGAACTATGGCTACACCTTC
CASNPGPGRNYGYTF
>TRBV1|.|.|TRBJ2-7
TGCACCAGCAGCCAAGAGGAGCGGGAGACAAAGTCCGAGCAGTACTTC
CTSSQEERETKSEQYF
>TRBV5-4|few|TRBD1|TRBJ1-2
TGTGCCAGCAGCTTTGGTCAGACAGGGGCTCTCTATGGCTACACCTTC
CASSFGQTGALYGYTF
>TRBV15|.|.|TRBJ2-2
TGTGCCACCAGCAGAGACCTACTGGGGGAGCTGTTTTTT
CATSRDLLGELFF
>TRBV10-2|few|.|TRBJ2-4
TGCGCCAGCAATGATTTCGGGACCTCAGGCAACATTCAGTACTTC
CASNDFGTSGNIQYF
>TRBV6-5|.|.|TRBJ2-7
TGTGCCAGCAGTTACCAGAGGACATTCCCCTACGAGCAGTACTTC
CASSYQRTFPYEQYF
>TRBV6-5|many|.|TRBJ2-1
TGTGCCAGCAGTTATTCGACCAGCTCTCCGGGGAATGAGCAGTTCTTC
CASSYSTSSPGNEQFF
>TRBV11-2|few|TRBD2|TRBJ2-1
TGTGCCAGCAGCTTAGATCGGAACGGGAGGGCCTCAGTCTACAATGAGCAGTTCTTC
CASSLDRNGRASVYNEQFF
>TRBV28|.|TRBD2|TRBJ2-7
TGTGCCAGCAGTACCGGGACTAGCGGGAGGGCAATTTACGAGCAGTACTTC
CASSTGTSGRAIYEQYF
>TRBV28|once|.|TRBJ1-2
TGTGCCAGCAGTTTATCGTTCCTGTATGGCTACACCTTC
CASSLSFLYGYTF
>TRBV15|.|TRBD1|TRBJ1-1
TGTGCCACCAGCGTGGACAGGGACACTGAAGCTTTCTTT
CATSVDRDTEAFF
>TRBV19|once|.|TRBJ2-1
TGTGCCAGTACTATATCGCTTCCCCGGGGCAATGAGCAGTTCTTC
CASTISLPRGNEQFF
>TRBV7-2|.|TRBD1|TRBJ1-4
TGTGCCAGCAGCTTAGGGACAGGGTATAATGAAAAACTGTTTTTT
CASSLGTGYNEKLFF
>TRBV7-3|.|.|TRBJ2-3
TGTGCCAGCAGCTTAAATTCCGTAGCGGATACGCAGTATTTT
CASSLNSVADTQYF
>TRBV23-1|.|.|TRBJ2-1
TGCGCCAGCAGTCAATCTATGGGGCTAACCAACAATGAGCAGTTCTTC
CASSQSMGLTNNEQFF
>TRBV9|.|.|TRBJ2-5
TGTGCCAGCAGCGTAGAGGGGCAAGAGACCCAGTACTTC
CASSVEGQETQYF
>TRBV19|.|TRBD2|TRBJ2-1
TGTGCCACTAGACGGGCTAGCGGGGTTTACAATGAGCAGTTCTTC
CATRRASGVYNEQFF
>TRBV10-1|.|TRBD1|TRBJ2-2
TGCGCCAGCAGTGCCTCGACAGGGTACACCGGGGAGCTGTTTTTT
CASSASTGYTGELFF
>TRBV10-3|once|TRBD2|TRBJ2-5
TGTGCCATCAGTGAGTCGACTCGACTAGCGGTCCAAGAGACCCAGTACTTC
CAISESTRLAVQETQYF
>TRBV6-6|.|.|TRBJ2-5
TGTGCCAGCAGCCCCGCCGGGGAGACCCAGTACTTC
CASSPAGETQYF
>TRBV7-8|.|.|TRBJ1-5
TGTGCCAGCAGCTTAGGGGACCATAGCAATCAGCCCCAGCATTTT
CASSLGDHSNQPQHF
>TRBV28|.|.|TRBJ2-3
TGTGCCAGCAGTTTAGCTAGCCCAATCACAGATACGCAGTATTTT
CASSLASPITDTQYF
>TRBV7-9|.|.|TRBJ2-5
TGTGCCAGCAGCTCTCAGGGTCCGGAGACCCAGTACTTC
CASSSQGPETQYF
>TRBV9|.|.|TRBJ2-3
TGTGCCAGCAGCGTAGCTTCCGAAGTTGGGGATACGCAGTATTTT
CASSVASEVGDTQYF
>TRBV2|.|TRBD1|TRBJ2-5
TGTGCCACAGCCAGGGACAGGGGGAAAGAGACCCAGTACTTC
CATARDRGKETQYF
>TRBV7-6|.|.|TRBJ2-7
TGTGCCAGCAGCTTAGACCACGAGCAGTACTTC
CASSLDHEQYF
>TRBV28|.|.|TRBJ2-1
TGTGCCAGCAGTAATTTGTTTGAGCAGTTCTTC
CASSNLFEQFF
>TRBV6-1|.|.|TRBJ2-7
TGTGCCAGCAGTGAGAGTTATCGGGGAGAGCAGTACTTC
CASSESYRGEQYF
>TRBV27|.|TRBD1|TRBJ1-1
TGTGCCAGCAGTCCCCGACAGGGGCGGTTAACTGAAGCTTTCTTT
CASSPRQGRLTEAFF
>TRBV29-1|.|.|TRBJ2-1
TGCAGCGCGAGAAGGGGCAGTGAGCAGTTCTTC
CSARRGSEQFF
>TRBV29-1|.|.|TRBJ1-2
TGCAGCGTTGAGGGGACCATGCATATTGTAGATGGCTACACCTTC
CSVEGTMHIVDGYTF
>TRBV5-6|.|TRBD1|TRBJ2-5
TGTGCCAGCAGCGGGGACCTCACAGGGGGCCCTCGGGAGACCCAGTACTTC
CASSGDLTGGPRETQYF
>TRBV10-2|.|.|TRBJ2-5
TGCGCCAGCAGCACGGCGGCTACTCCGCAAGAGACCCAGTACTTC
CASSTAATPQETQYF